These T cell receptor beta chains were read from a single sample in a study of shared clonotypes between healthy human individuals. Produced via immunoSEQ multiplex PCR; TCRdb's table is partial and in-frame only. The table has 470,000 or so clones, 70% to 80% seen once. Sequencing used PBMCs. Receptors were obtained from a middle-aged woman in good health. Some clones in this sample may be carry-over from other donors' samples. The CDR3 runs from the conserved cysteine through the conserved F or W. The D gene is left open where the match is weak. The size entry is marked missing in some rows and otherwise reads once, few, many or a size class.

v_gene	j_gene	d_gene	abundance	CDR3aa	CDR3nt
TRBV5-1	TRBJ2-7	TRBD1	few	CASSLGTGGNEQYF	TGCGCCAGCAGCTTGGGGACAGGGGGAAACGAGCAGTACTTC
TRBV11-3	TRBJ2-1	NA	NA	CASSLGGGYNEQFF	TGTGCCAGCAGCTTAGGGGGCGGTTACAATGAGCAGTTCTTC
TRBV5-1	TRBJ2-1	NA	few	CASSLGLYEQFF	TGCGCCAGCAGCTTAGGACTTTATGAGCAGTTCTTC
TRBV5-1	TRBJ2-1	NA	NA	CASSLEALRYEQFF	TGCGCCAGCAGCTTGGAGGCCTTGCGATATGAGCAGTTCTTC
TRBV5-1	TRBJ2-5	TRBD1	NA	CASSWDREETQYF	TGCGCCAGCAGCTGGGACAGGGAAGAGACCCAGTACTTC
TRBV6-1	TRBJ2-7	NA	NA	CASSEARVGRVGPLYF	TGTGCCAGCAGTGAAGCGAGGGTGGGCAGGGTAGGCCCCTTGTACTTC
TRBV5-1	TRBJ1-5	TRBD1	once	CASSSDGTASGPQHF	TGCGCCAGCAGCTCGGACGGGACAGCAAGTGGGCCCCAGCATTTT
TRBV13	TRBJ2-7	NA	NA	CASSLRSGSSYEQYF	TGTGCCAGCAGCTTACGATCGGGAAGCTCCTACGAGCAGTACTTC
TRBV5-5	TRBJ2-2	TRBD1	NA	CASSRGQGSTGELFF	TGTGCCAGCAGCCGTGGACAGGGTAGTACCGGGGAGCTGTTTTTT
TRBV30	TRBJ1-5	NA	NA	CAWSQFSNQPQHF	TGTGCCTGGAGTCAGTTTAGCAATCAGCCCCAGCATTTT
TRBV11-3	TRBJ2-5	NA	NA	CASSQSGQQETQYF	TGTGCCAGCAGTCAAAGTGGACAGCAAGAGACCCAGTACTTC
TRBV30	TRBJ1-6	NA	few	CAWSKIGGVGSPLHF	TGTGCCTGGAGTAAAATCGGGGGCGTCGGTTCACCCCTCCACTTT
TRBV7-6	TRBJ2-7	NA	NA	CASSLSTGRPSYEQYF	TGTGCCAGCAGCTTATCTACGGGACGTCCTTCCTACGAGCAGTACTTC
TRBV2	TRBJ2-1	NA	NA	CAGFFSGPYNEQFF	TGTGCCGGCTTTTTCAGCGGGCCCTACAATGAGCAGTTCTTC
TRBV28	TRBJ2-1	TRBD2	NA	CASSPPGLVYNEQFF	TGTGCCAGCAGTCCCCCGGGACTAGTATACAATGAGCAGTTCTTC
TRBV4-2	TRBJ2-7	TRBD2	NA	CASSQGGPSEQYF	TGTGCCAGCAGCCAGGGAGGGCCTAGCGAGCAGTACTTC
TRBV19	TRBJ1-4	TRBD1	NA	CASSGQGREKLFF	TGTGCCAGTTCGGGACAGGGAAGGGAAAAACTGTTTTTT
TRBV5-4	TRBJ2-2	NA	NA	CASSSPRGNTGELFF	TGTGCCAGCAGCTCGCCCCGGGGGAACACCGGGGAGCTGTTTTTT
TRBV5-6	TRBJ2-2	NA	NA	CASPGGRTKPNTGELFF	TGTGCCAGTCCCGGGGGGCGGACTAAACCGAACACCGGGGAGCTGTTTTTT
TRBV7-2	TRBJ1-3	NA	NA	CASSFRSGLENTIYF	TGTGCCAGCAGCTTTCGGTCGGGATTAGAAAACACCATATATTTT
TRBV5-1	TRBJ1-4	NA	once	CASSLGTGEKLFF	TGCGCCAGCAGCTTGGGGACCGGGGAAAAACTGTTTTTT
TRBV7-8	TRBJ1-1	NA	NA	CASSSQMNTEAFF	TGTGCCAGCAGCTCCCAAATGAACACTGAAGCTTTCTTT
TRBV10-3	TRBJ2-3	NA	NA	CAISESTAADTQYF	TGTGCCATCAGTGAGTCGACGGCCGCAGATACGCAGTATTTT
TRBV2	TRBJ2-7	TRBD1	NA	CARQGGEVSYEQYF	TGTGCCAGACAGGGGGGAGAGGTCTCCTACGAGCAGTACTTC
TRBV11-2	TRBJ2-7	NA	once	CASSLVHAESSYEQYF	TGTGCCAGCAGCTTAGTTCACGCAGAATCATCCTACGAGCAGTACTTC
TRBV2	TRBJ2-7	TRBD2	few	CASRLLAGAVYEQYF	TGTGCCAGCAGACTCCTAGCGGGAGCAGTCTACGAGCAGTACTTC
TRBV10-3	TRBJ2-7	TRBD2	NA	CAISGSGTSGSTPPGGQYF	TGTGCCATCAGTGGTTCCGGGACTAGCGGGAGCACCCCACCGGGGGGGCAGTACTTC
TRBV15	TRBJ1-5	NA	few	CATSRDMSQPQHF	TGTGCCACCAGCAGAGATATGAGTCAGCCCCAGCATTTT